A single sample is the source of the 17 T cell receptor beta chains below, sequenced in a study of CD8 T cells in ankylosing spondylitis. Their antigens remain unidentified. MiXCR was run by TCRdb on the 5' RACE reads, yielding one entry per CDR3 protein. Of roughly 700,000 distinct CDR3 sequences listed, about 20% are singletons. Whole-study findings and limits: A motif of 7 to 9 highly homologous TCR beta variants was seen as apparently characteristic of ankylosing spondylitis blood.

Material for sequencing was blood, either unsorted or a sorted T cell fraction (not recorded which). The receptor set was obtained from a male donor with ankylosing spondylitis.

This clonotype has just a few counts. For the CDR3, the DNA is TGCGCCAGCAGCCAAATTACTAGCGGGGGAAACAATGAGCAGTTCTTC. Its protein is CASSQITSGGNNEQFF. The chain couples TRBV4-3 to TRBJ2-1; 11 nucleotides match TRBD2. From germline, CDR1 is LGHNA and CDR2 YSLEER. V was pared by 2 bases and J by 5 bases, with 5 bases of the junction left unmatched. The CDR3 is made up of 16 amino acids.

This chain uses TRBV30 with TRBJ1-2; D gene unclear. The CDR3 contains 15 residues. Trimming pared 2 bases from V and 0 bases from J, leaving 13 bases between. CDR1 GTSNPN and CDR2 SVGIG come from the germline V gene (reference sequence). CDR3 sequence (DNA): TGTGCCTGGAGTACCCCGACGGTATCTAACTATGGCTACACCTTC. Translating it yields CAWSTPTVSNYGYTF.

This clonotype was observed a few times. The chain links TRBV20-1 to TRBJ1-5; D unclear. The CDR3 is 14 amino acids. Trimming pared 0 bases from V and 3 bases from J, leaving 9 bases between. Looked up from germline, CDR1 is DFQATT and CDR2 is SNEGSKA (reference sequence). CDR3: CSARDSNSNQPQHF. Here the CDR3 DNA reads TGCAGTGCTAGAGACAGTAACTCCAATCAGCCCCAGCATTTT.

This clonotype has a handful of counts. The CDR3 DNA is TGTGCCAGCAGTTACCCCCTCGGGCCCCAGCATTTT. This sequence encodes CASSYPLGPQHF. J is TRBJ1-5 and V is TRBV6-2 or TRBV6-3; D gene uncertain. Germline loops: CDR1 MNHEY, CDR2 SVGEGT. The CDR3 sequence is 12 residues long. The V gene lost 2 bases and the J gene lost 9 bases, with 8 bases spanning the gap.

For the CDR3, the DNA is TGTGCCAGCAGCTCCACGGGGGATTCCCAAGAGACCCAGTACTTC. Translation gives CASSSTGDSQETQYF. This sequence joins TRBV4-2 and TRBJ2-5; TRBD2 is a possible D gene (6 bases). Looked up from germline, CDR1 is LGHNA and CDR2 is YNFKEQ. Between the trimmed V and J ends, which lost 5 bases and 1 base, there was a span of 14 bases. The length of the CDR3 is 15 residues.

Written as DNA, the CDR3 is TGTGCCAGCAGCTCAGGGGCGGCCAACGTCCTGACTTTC. Translated: CASSSGAANVLTF. V is TRBV4-2 and J is TRBJ2-6, with D possibly TRBD1 on 6 matching bases. Germline assignment: CDR1 LGHNA and CDR2 YNFKEQ. Trimming shortened V by 5 bases and J by 6 bases, and 8 bases separated the two germline ends. The CDR3 runs to 13 residues.

This clonotype turned up a few times. CDR3 DNA: TGTGCCAGCAGCTTAGTCTTGGAAGCTTTCTTT. It is translated as CASSLVLEAFF. V and J are TRBV7-9 and TRBJ1-1; D gene ambiguous. Trimming stripped 1 base from V and 8 bases from J, with 5 bases between. CDR1 and CDR2 from the germline V gene are SEHNR and FQNEAQ (reference sequence). This CDR3 comprises 11 residues.

V is TRBV18 and J is TRBJ2-1, with a weak D call TRBD1 (5 bases). Germline V gives CDR1 KGHSH, CDR2 LQKENI. The CDR3 spans 10 residues. The germline V and J ends were trimmed by 8 bases and 6 bases, with 5 bases remaining between them. CDR3 sequence: CASRGNEQFF. The CDR3 DNA reads TGTGCCAGCAGGGGCAATGAGCAGTTCTTC.

This clonotype has just a few counts. This chain uses TRBV7-8 with TRBJ1-1, with 9 bases fitting TRBD1. Germline CDR1 reads SGHVS; CDR2 reads FQNEAQ. V gave up 11 bases and J gave up 0 bases; unmatched junction bases: 4. This CDR3 spans 13 amino acids. CDR3 DNA: TGTGCCGGACAGGGGTTAATGAACACTGAAGCTTTCTTT. Translation: CAGQGLMNTEAFF.

V and J are TRBV11-2 and TRBJ1-1; D is ambiguous. Trimming stripped 6 bases from V and 4 bases from J, with 15 bases between. From germline, CDR1 is SGHAT and CDR2 FQNNGV. This CDR3 is built from 14 residues. As DNA, the CDR3 is TGTGCCAGCAGTCCTACTTTAGTGGGCACTGAAGCTTTCTTT. Translated, it gives CASSPTLVGTEAFF.

This clonotype was counted between two and nine times. The gene calls are TRBV9 and TRBJ2-1; 11 nucleotides line up with TRBD1. The CDR3 is 13 amino acids. V dropped 7 bases and J dropped 9; count of bases not matched to a gene: 6. Germline V gives CDR1 SGDLS, CDR2 YYNGEE. The CDR3 here is CASGGQGAGEQFF. The CDR3 bases are TGTGCCAGCGGAGGACAGGGGGCAGGTGAGCAGTTCTTC. Filled out from reference TRBV9 and TRBJ2-1, the complete variable domain reads DSGVTQTPKHLITATGQRVTLRCSPRSGDLSVYWYQQSLDQGLQFLIQYYNGEERAKGNILERFSAQQFPDLHSELNLSSLELGDSALYFCASGGQGAGEQFFGPGTRLTVL.

The chain employs TRBV6-5 and TRBJ1-6; 7 bases fit TRBD1. Unmatched junction bases numbered 7, after V lost 4 bases and J lost 7 bases. Germline CDR1 and CDR2: MNHEY and SVGAGI. The CDR3 length is 15 residues. The CDR3 nucleotides are TGTGCCAGCAGTTGGCAGACAGGGACCAATTCACCCCTCCACTTT. Residues: CASSWQTGTNSPLHF.

The CDR3 loop is CASSPGQVPSYEQYF. For the CDR3, the DNA is TGCGCCAGCAGCCCAGGACAGGTTCCCTCCTACGAGCAGTACTTC. The chain uses TRBV4-1 and TRBJ2-7; 7 bases map to TRBD1. The J segment lost 0 bases and the V segment lost 4 bases, leaving 6 bases of the junction unmatched. Germline loops: CDR1 MGHRA, CDR2 YSYEKL. This CDR3 spans 15 amino acids.

This chain uses TRBV6-1 with TRBJ1-4, with TRBD1 matching 10 bases. This CDR3 has 13 residues. The trim removed 10 bases at V and 11 bases at J, leaving 10 bases unmatched. Germline V gene data show CDR1 as MNHNS and CDR2 as SASEGT. Written as DNA, the CDR3 is TGTGCCATCCTCCGGGACAGGGGAGGGAAACTGTTTTTT. Translation: CAILRDRGGKLFF.

This clonotype has just a few counts. The genes are TRBV12-3 or TRBV12-4 and TRBJ2-1; D is perhaps TRBD1 (5 bases). CDR3 length: 13 residues. V shed 8 bases and J shed 6 bases, with 14 bases lying between them. CDR3 protein: CASSQNGANEQFF. DNA for the CDR3: TGTGCCAGCTCCCAGAATGGGGCCAATGAGCAGTTCTTC.

This clonotype was detected only a few times. This chain joins TRBV6-1 and TRBJ1-2; 7 bases align to TRBD1. Germline V gene sequence: CDR1 MNHNS, CDR2 SASEGT. This CDR3 region has 14 residues. J was trimmed by 4 bases and V by 2 bases; bases with no gene match: 4. CDR3 region: CASSELGQSYGYTF. CDR3 DNA sequence: TGTGCCAGCAGTGAATTGGGACAGAGCTATGGCTACACCTTC.

The chain uses TRBV10-3 and TRBJ2-2; no firm D call. Trimming shortened V by 2 bases and J by 10 bases, and 11 bases separated the two germline ends. Germline loops: CDR1 ENHRY, CDR2 SYGVKD. The CDR3 has 13 amino acids. CDR3 amino acids: CAISEPNTSELFF. CDR3 bases: TGTGCCATCAGTGAGCCCAACACGTCGGAGCTGTTTTTT.